Presented here are 12 T cell receptor beta chains from one specimen sequenced in a study of blood T cell repertoires in COVID-19. Profiling relied on immunoSEQ multiplex PCR, and the TCRdb table lists in-frame clones only, not all of them. The data show tens of thousands of clones, 88% seen once. Sequenced: peripheral blood. All receptors come from a human donor in a cohort sampled during active COVID-19.

The genes are TRBV24-1 and TRBJ2-1, with TRBD2 identical over 12 bases. With V trimmed by 5 bases and J by 8 bases, 6 bases remained unmatched. Germline CDR1 reads KGHDR; CDR2 reads SFDVKD. This CDR3 region has 15 residues. DNA for the CDR3: TGTGCCACCAGTGCTCATACTAGCGGGAGGTATGAGCAGTTCTTC. Its translation is CATSAHTSGRYEQFF.

The chain recombines TRBV29-1 with TRBJ1-4, with D tentatively TRBD1 (5 bases). CDR1 and CDR2 from the germline V gene are SQVTM and ANQGSEA. V lost 4 bases to trimming and J lost 3 bases, with 9 bases between them. CDR3 length: 13 amino acids. CDR3 protein: CSVVEGANEKLFF. In DNA, the CDR3 is TGCAGCGTTGTGGAAGGGGCTAATGAAAAACTGTTTTTT.

The chain couples TRBV7-2 to TRBJ1-1, with a possible D match to TRBD1 (6 bases). The germline gives CDR1 SGHTA, CDR2 FQGNSA. V gave up 2 bases and J gave up 5 bases, with 15 bases separating them. CDR3 length equals 15 residues. CDR3 sequence reads: CASSLFRGAGTEAFF. For the CDR3, the DNA is TGTGCCAGCAGCTTATTTCGGGGGGCAGGGACTGAAGCTTTCTTT.

The gene calls are TRBV29-1 and TRBJ2-3, with TRBD2 identical over 8 bases. CDR1 is SQVTM and CDR2 is ANQGSEA in the germline V gene. The CDR3 is made up of 14 amino acids. The trim removed 6 bases at V and 2 bases at J, leaving 7 bases unmatched. For the CDR3, the DNA is TGCAGCGTGCAAGCGGGGGTAAACACAGATACGCAGTATTTT. Translated: CSVQAGVNTDTQYF.

The gene calls are TRBV27 and TRBJ1-5; 7 bases align to TRBD1. Looked up from germline, CDR1 is MNHEY and CDR2 is SMNVEV (reference sequence). J was trimmed by 3 bases and V by 5 bases; bases with no gene match: 10. The CDR3 runs 16 residues. Here the CDR3 reads CASSPYLTGNNQPQHF. The CDR3, as DNA: TGTGCCAGCAGTCCGTACCTGACAGGGAACAATCAGCCCCAGCATTTT.

This clone was counted once. V and J are TRBV28 and TRBJ2-3; TRBD2 matches 14 bases. Germline V gives CDR1 MDHEN, CDR2 SYDVKM. The CDR3 extends over 15 amino acids. V trimming: 6 bases; J trimming: 5 bases; junction bases outside the gene matches: 4. The CDR3, as DNA: TGTGCCAGCAGAAGGACTAGCGGGAGGTTAGATACGCAGTATTTT. It translates to CASRRTSGRLDTQYF. Supplemented by reference TRBV28 and TRBJ2-3, the full variable domain reads DVKVTQSSRYLVKRTGEKVFLECVQDMDHENMFWYRQDPGLGLRLIYFSYDVKMKEKGDIPEGYSVSREKKERFSLILESASTNQTSMYLCASRRTSGRLDTQYFGPGTRLTVL.

The rearrangement links TRBV5-1 to TRBJ1-3; TRBD1 matches 8 bases. The germline CDR1 and CDR2 sequences are SGHRS and YFSETQ. Trimming took 2 bases from V and 0 from J; bases not matched to a gene: 7. The CDR3 contains 17 residues. The CDR3 loop is CASSLYETGGSGNTIYF. The CDR3 DNA is TGCGCCAGCAGCTTATATGAAACAGGGGGCTCTGGAAACACCATATATTTT.

This clone was recorded once. This chain links TRBV19 with TRBJ1-1, with TRBD1 matching 7 bases. The germline V gene has CDR1 LNHDA and CDR2 SQIVND (reference sequence). The CDR3 extends over 15 amino acids. V lost 4 bases, J lost 0 bases, and 5 bases stayed unmatched. CDR3 amino acids: CASSTTGVMNTEAFF. The CDR3 nucleotides read TGTGCCAGTAGTACAACAGGGGTCATGAACACTGAAGCTTTCTTT.

Notes on this clone: Mismatch with germline at one junction end may stem from a read error. The V and J genes are TRBV5-5 and TRBJ1-1; D is unresolved. The germline V gene encodes CDR1 SGHKS and CDR2 YYEKEE (reference sequence). CDR3 length: 13 amino acids. DNA of the CDR3: TGTGCCGGCAGCTTCCGACGGGACACTGAAGCTTTCTTT. Its translation: CAGSFRRDTEAFF.

The chain employs TRBV18 and TRBJ2-7; 11 nucleotides match TRBD2. The CDR3 runs 14 residues. Germline values: CDR1 KGHSH, CDR2 LQKENI. V gave up 7 bases and J gave up 4 bases; unmatched junction bases: 6. The CDR3 region is CASLSGLAAYEQYF. The DNA of the CDR3 is TGTGCCAGCTTATCGGGACTAGCGGCGTACGAGCAGTACTTC.

This chain connects TRBV7-2 to TRBJ1-5, with D tentatively TRBD1 (5 bases). The CDR3 is 14 residues long. Germline V gene sequence: CDR1 SGHTA, CDR2 FQGNSA. Between the trimmed V and J ends, which lost 2 bases and 2 bases, there was a span of 7 bases. The CDR3 loop is CASSLQGGNQPQHF. Here the CDR3 DNA reads TGTGCCAGCAGCTTACAAGGGGGCAATCAGCCCCAGCATTTT.

This clone has a single count. V gene TRBV7-2 combines with J gene TRBJ1-2, with D maybe TRBD1 (6 bases). Trimming shortened V by 5 bases and J by 6 bases, and 16 bases separated the two germline ends. The CDR3 spans 14 residues. Germline V gene lookup returns CDR1 SGHTA and CDR2 FQGNSA. The CDR3: CASSTYIQGNGYTF. CDR3 nucleotide sequence: TGTGCCAGCAGCACATATATACAGGGAAATGGCTACACCTTC.